This T cell receptor beta chain was found in a study of blood T cell repertoires in COVID-19. Looking at the study overall: Samples representing acute and convalescent COVID-19 were sourced from the United States, Italy and Spain.

From germline, CDR1 is SGHNT and CDR2 YYREEE (reference sequence). Trimming at V came to 3 bases and at J to 6 bases, leaving 4 bases not matched to a gene. There are 14 residues in the CDR3. TCRdb keeps only in-frame clones here, not all; method: immunoSEQ multiplex PCR. The repertoire holds 250,000 to 350,000 clones, with around nine tenths as singletons. This clonotype originated in a young woman with COVID-19, enrolled during active disease. The sequenced sample was peripheral blood. The V and J genes are TRBV5-4 and TRBJ2-3; 10 bases line up with TRBD1. The CDR3 DNA reads TGTGCCAGCAGCTCGACAGGGGGCAGGGATACGCAGTATTTT. This translates into CASSSTGGRDTQYF.